This T cell receptor (beta chain) was retrieved from a study of cytomegalovirus exposure and HLA in healthy donors. Study-level information: A prior analysis found about 110 million unique TCR beta sequences from roughly 180 million T cells.

On this clone itself: The antigen remains unidentified.

The CDR3 covers 11 residues. Germline V gene data show CDR1 as SGHTA and CDR2 as FQGNSA. V was trimmed by 5 bases and J by 11 bases, leaving 10 bases between them. Study-wide points: The sole available immune exposure information was CMV serostatus.

It was with 60 Vbeta and 13 Jbeta primers that the PCR ran. Sequencing used immunoSEQ multiplex PCR; TCRdb keeps in-frame clones, though not all of them. The sample has over 90,000 clones; 75% to 80% are singletons. Donors had nominal health at sampling but likely had unrecorded immune exposures. This TCR was recovered from a male donor in good health and CMV-seropositive. The rearrangement uses TRBV7-2 and TRBJ1-5; D is unresolved. The specimen was PBMCs. CDR3 DNA: TGTGCCAGCAGCGACTATCGAGCCCAGCATTTT. It yields the protein CASSDYRAQHF.